This T cell receptor beta chain appears in the sequencing data of a study of identical twins. Per the germline V gene, CDR1 is SGHRS and CDR2 is YFSETQ. The germline V and J ends were trimmed by 5 bases and 6 bases, with 20 bases remaining between them. This CDR3 comprises 16 residues. A note on this clonotype: The antigen remains unidentified.

Everyone who donated was a healthy Caucasian. Notes on the study in general: The study found excess low generation probability among twin-shared out-of-frame alpha sequences.

Template switching created a universal primer site, and the cDNA included unique molecular identifiers. In TCRdb, the 5' RACE reads were re-called with MiXCR into one record per CDR3 protein. The data contain roughly 750,000 distinct CDR3 sequences, 20% to 25% of them seen just once; the ten biggest clones take up roughly 4.3%. These same data were also listed under a study on T cells expressing NK-cell markers. As that report states: Serological testing identified most of the eight sequenced donors as HCMV-seropositive and one as seronegative.

The TCR was taken from a woman between 18 and 30 years old in good health. The sample consisted of PBMCs. This rearrangement joins TRBV5-1 to TRBJ1-4; D is perhaps TRBD1 (5 bases). CDR3 DNA sequence: TGCGCCAGCAGTACCGGGACGACATCAATTTATGAAAAACTGTTTTTT. Its protein is CASSTGTTSIYEKLFF.